Below are 13 T cell receptor beta chains sequenced from a single sample in a study of OX40 agonist ivuxolimab in advanced cancers. Data came from immunoSEQ multiplex PCR; TCRdb stores just in-frame clones and leaves some out. Of tens of thousands of clones detected, over 70% appear once; the ten largest clones hold approximately 4.5%. This specimen was CD4+ or CD8+ T cells sorted from blood, taken in a trial of the OX40 agonist ivuxolimab. These receptors came from an adult with an advanced solid tumor such as melanoma, head and neck, liver or kidney cancer.

V gene TRBV7-2 combines with J gene TRBJ2-1, with D unresolved. The CDR3 sequence is 13 residues long. Germline V lookup: CDR1 SGHTA, CDR2 FQGNSA. Trimming shortened V by 2 bases and J by 6 bases, and 8 bases separated the two germline ends. The CDR3, as DNA: TGTGCCAGCAGCTTATCTCCAAGCAATGAGCAGTTCTTC. Amino acid sequence: CASSLSPSNEQFF.

The count of this clone is one. J is TRBJ2-5 and V is TRBV14; 8 nucleotides line up with TRBD1. In germline, CDR1 is SGHDN, CDR2 FVKESK. The CDR3 sequence is 16 residues long. V dropped 1 base and J dropped 5; count of bases not matched to a gene: 9. CDR3 sequence reads: CASSQGQGRIWETQYF. In DNA, the CDR3 is TGTGCCAGCAGCCAAGGACAGGGGCGAATATGGGAGACCCAGTACTTC.

The chain is built from TRBV5-4 and TRBJ2-3; weak D call: TRBD2 (6 bases). V was trimmed by 2 bases and J by 2 bases, leaving 15 bases between them. The V gene's germline CDR1 is SGHNT and CDR2 YYREEE (reference sequence). The CDR3 spans 16 residues. CDR3 coding DNA: TGTGCCAGCAGCTTTGGAGGGGAGTCAATCACAGATACGCAGTATTTT. This translates into CASSFGGESITDTQYF.

The chain recombines TRBV4-1 with TRBJ1-2; 11 nucleotides agree with TRBD1. This CDR3 region has 15 residues. The germline V gene encodes CDR1 MGHRA and CDR2 YSYEKL. The V segment lost 1 base and the J segment 3 bases; nucleotides outside the gene matches: 1. CDR3 DNA: TGCGCCAGCAGCCAAGGGACAGGGGGCGACTATGGCTACACCTTC. Translated, it gives CASSQGTGGDYGYTF.

V is TRBV13 and J is TRBJ2-7; D possibly corresponds to TRBD1 (6 bases). The germline gives CDR1 PRHDT, CDR2 FYEKMQ (reference sequence). V lost 6 bases, J lost 3 bases, and 12 bases lay in between. This CDR3 contains 13 residues. CDR3 DNA: TGTGCCAGCAGTCGGACAGAAAACTACGAGCAGTACTTC. Protein sequence: CASSRTENYEQYF.

A remark on this clone: At the DNA level, this CDR3 is encoded by other sequences in the same sample as well. The V gene is TRBV6-5, the J gene TRBJ1-3, with a weak D call TRBD1 (6 bases). V was shortened by 2 bases and J by 2 bases, with 10 bases between the two germline ends. Germline V gene lookup returns CDR1 MNHEY and CDR2 SVGAGI. The CDR3 extends over 15 amino acids. The CDR3: CASSYDRSPGNTIYF. The CDR3 DNA is TGTGCCAGCAGTTACGACAGGAGTCCTGGAAACACCATATATTTT.

The chain combines TRBV30 with TRBJ2-2; 7 bases fit TRBD1. This CDR3 has 16 residues. V dropped 2 bases and J dropped 2; count of bases not matched to a gene: 8. Looked up from germline, CDR1 is GTSNPN and CDR2 is SVGIG (reference sequence). CDR3 amino acids: CAWSQLGTVNTGELFF. The CDR3 DNA reads TGTGCCTGGAGTCAGCTCGGGACAGTTAACACCGGGGAGCTGTTTTTT.

This chain links TRBV5-1 with TRBJ1-1; the D gene is possibly TRBD1 (6 bases). CDR1 is SGHRS, CDR2 YFSETQ, per germline. The CDR3 extends over 14 amino acids. Trimming stripped 3 bases from V and 4 bases from J, with 13 bases between. This CDR3 reads CASSSASGVTEAFF. In nucleotides, the CDR3 is TGCGCCAGCAGCTCGGCTTCAGGGGTCACTGAAGCTTTCTTT.

V is TRBV5-1 and J is TRBJ1-1; no firm D call. CDR1 and CDR2 from the germline V gene are SGHRS and YFSETQ. With 1 base removed from V and 1 base from J, the gap between germline ends came to 8 bases. This CDR3 has 14 amino acids. The chain's CDR3 is CASSLSIKNTEAFF. CDR3 sequence (DNA): TGCGCCAGCAGCTTGTCAATCAAGAACACTGAAGCTTTCTTT.

The rearrangement joins TRBV5-6 to TRBJ1-5, with D unclear. Germline values: CDR1 SGHDT, CDR2 YYEEEE. The CDR3 length is 15 residues. V lost 0 bases and J 2 bases, leaving 9 bases between the germline ends. The CDR3 DNA sequence: TGTGCCAGCAGCTTGGGGGCCCAGGGCAATCAGCCCCAGCATTTT. It yields the protein CASSLGAQGNQPQHF.

The rearrangement links TRBV5-5 to TRBJ1-3; no clear D. Germline CDR1 and CDR2: SGHKS and YYEKEE (reference sequence). This CDR3 comprises 16 residues. Trimming removed 3 bases at V and 2 bases at J, with 15 bases between. CDR3 sequence: CASSSPREGAGNTIYF. The DNA for the CDR3 is TGTGCCAGCAGCTCACCTCGAGAGGGAGCTGGAAACACCATATATTTT.

The gene calls are TRBV27 and TRBJ2-2; D possibly uses TRBD1 or TRBD2 (5 bases each). Germline CDR1 MNHEY, CDR2 SMNVEV (reference sequence). The CDR3 is 12 amino acids. The V end was cut by 5 bases, the J end by 8 bases, with 9 bases between. CDR3 sequence (DNA): TGTGCCAGCAGTGGGACCGTGGGGGAGCTGTTTTTT. It is translated as CASSGTVGELFF.

This sequence joins TRBV5-6 and TRBJ1-2; D is unresolved. This CDR3 contains 13 residues. Germline V CDR1 and CDR2: SGHDT, YYEEEE. The germline V and J ends were trimmed by 2 bases and 4 bases, with 9 bases remaining between them. The CDR3 here is CASSLEVVYGYTF. CDR3 sequence (DNA): TGTGCCAGCAGCTTAGAAGTAGTCTATGGCTACACCTTC.